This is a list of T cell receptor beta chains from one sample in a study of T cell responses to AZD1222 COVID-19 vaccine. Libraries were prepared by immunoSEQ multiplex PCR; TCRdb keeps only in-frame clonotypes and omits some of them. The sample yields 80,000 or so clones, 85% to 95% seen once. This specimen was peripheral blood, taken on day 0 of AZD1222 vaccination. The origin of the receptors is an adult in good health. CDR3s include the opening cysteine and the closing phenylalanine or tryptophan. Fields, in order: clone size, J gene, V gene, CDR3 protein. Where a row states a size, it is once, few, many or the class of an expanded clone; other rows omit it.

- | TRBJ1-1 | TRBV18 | CASSPVFTEAFF
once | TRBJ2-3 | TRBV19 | CASSPGLATDTQYF
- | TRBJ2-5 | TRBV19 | CASSISSVETQYF
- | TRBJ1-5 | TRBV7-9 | CASSLVGQGENQPQHF
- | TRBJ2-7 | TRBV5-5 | CASSPRTSGLVGYEQYF
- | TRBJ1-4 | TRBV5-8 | CASSLTGTATNEKLFF
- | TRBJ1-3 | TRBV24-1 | CATSDLPGNTIYF
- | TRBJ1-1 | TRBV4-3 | CASSRASDRGAEAFF
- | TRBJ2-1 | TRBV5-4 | CASSFQGGNEQFF
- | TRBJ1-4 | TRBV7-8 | CASRHWGQGAANEKLFF
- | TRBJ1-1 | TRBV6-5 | CASSRTGVEAFF
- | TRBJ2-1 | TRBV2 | CASRPGGGITNNEQFF
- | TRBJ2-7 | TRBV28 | CASSLPGQGGGYEQYF
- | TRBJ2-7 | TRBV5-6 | CASSLAWSGDYEQYF
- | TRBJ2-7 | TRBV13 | CASSLETGRSYEQYF
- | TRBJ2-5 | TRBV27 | CASSFRIAGGQETQYF
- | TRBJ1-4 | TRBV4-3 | CASSRNKGADEKLFF
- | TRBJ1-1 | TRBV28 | CASRTGSFTNTEAFF
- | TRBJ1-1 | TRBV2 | CASSVDGLNTEAFF
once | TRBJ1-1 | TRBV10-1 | CASSESGDSNTEAFF
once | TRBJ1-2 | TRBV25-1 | CASSVTGMVGYTF
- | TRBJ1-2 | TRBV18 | CASSGLEGAINYGYTF
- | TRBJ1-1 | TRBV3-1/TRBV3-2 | CASSQAGQQAFF
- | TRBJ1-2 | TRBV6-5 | CASSYSQGALDGYTF
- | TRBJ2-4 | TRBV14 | CASSQGGIQYF
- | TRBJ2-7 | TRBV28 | CASSGQGEGGEQYF
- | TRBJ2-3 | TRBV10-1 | CASSGGLSDTQYF
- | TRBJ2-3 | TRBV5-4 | CASRSSTDTQYF
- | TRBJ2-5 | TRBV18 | CASSPRGETQYF
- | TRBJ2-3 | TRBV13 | CASSLAWAHTQYF
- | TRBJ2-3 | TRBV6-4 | CASSPSGRGDTQYF
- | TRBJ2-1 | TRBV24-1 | CATSDHTGGGYNEQFF
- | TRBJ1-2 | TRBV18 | CASSKGGQGAPYGYTF
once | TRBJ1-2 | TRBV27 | CASSYGQGRSAYGYTF
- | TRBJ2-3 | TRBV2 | CASSLRQGSTDTQYF
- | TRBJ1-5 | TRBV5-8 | CASSLTKNQPQHF
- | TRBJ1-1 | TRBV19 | CAVRDREKVNTEAFF
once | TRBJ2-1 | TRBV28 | CASSSGEGGNNEQFF
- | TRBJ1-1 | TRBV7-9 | CASSLGAKQGMNTEAFF
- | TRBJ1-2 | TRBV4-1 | CASSQETGHYGYTF
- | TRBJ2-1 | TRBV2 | CASSRSGVNEQFF
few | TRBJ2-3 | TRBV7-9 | CASSSANTDTQYF
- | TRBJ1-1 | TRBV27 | CASSPQGMGTEAFF
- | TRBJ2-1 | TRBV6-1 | CASSEAVRSYNEQFF
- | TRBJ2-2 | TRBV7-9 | CASSFPLPNTGELFF
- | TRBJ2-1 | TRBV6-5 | CASRRTDLYNEQFF
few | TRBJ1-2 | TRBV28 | CASSPSDRVDNGYTF
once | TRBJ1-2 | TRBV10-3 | CAIRTGTDGYTF
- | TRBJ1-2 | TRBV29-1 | CSARTANYGYTF
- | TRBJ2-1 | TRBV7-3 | CASSLADNEQFF
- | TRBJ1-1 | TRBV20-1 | CSAPETEAFF
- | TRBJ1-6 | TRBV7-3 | CASSGTGGSPLHF
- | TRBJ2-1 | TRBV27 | CASSRLVTGWTEQFF
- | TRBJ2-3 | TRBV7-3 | CASSSGGASTDTQYF
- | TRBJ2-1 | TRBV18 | CASSPASGGAYNEQFF
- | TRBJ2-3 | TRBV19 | CASSIEEVTDTQYF
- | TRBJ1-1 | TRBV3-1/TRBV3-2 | CASSQGFTEAFF
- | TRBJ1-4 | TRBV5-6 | CASSRGTGWGKLFF
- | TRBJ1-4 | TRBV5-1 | CASSSTGGLANEKLFF
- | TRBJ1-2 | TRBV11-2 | CASRKPGVTNYGYTF